The clone carrying this T cell receptor beta chain was picked up a small number of times. Antigen unknown. CDR1 and CDR2 (germline): GTSNPN, SVGIG (reference sequence). V was clipped by 3 bases and J by 3 bases; unmatched bases: 2. The CDR3 has 12 amino acids. Sorting based on CD45RO/CCR7/CD25/CD127/CD95/CD27 separated CD4+ naive, central memory, regulatory and stem cell-like memory cells. The data were obtained in a study of beta chain features in type 1 diabetes. Expressed TCRB transcripts were sequenced, since all the RNA that had been isolated was reverse transcribed. Assay: immunoSEQ multiplex PCR; the TCRdb copy retains only in-frame clones and omits some. The sample includes over 350,000 clones, roughly 15% of them seen just once. Study results and caveats: Insertion counts at VDJ junctions were lower in type 1 diabetes patients, who also showed more deletions there.

The clonotype comes from a woman between 18 and 29 years old in good health. Sequencing was carried out using naive CD4+ T cells from blood. The V gene is TRBV30, the J gene TRBJ2-7; TRBD1 matches at 7 bases. The CDR3 protein is CAWSGDSYEQYF. The CDR3 DNA reads as TGTGCCTGGAGCGGGGACAGCTACGAGCAGTACTTC. Variable domain in full (rest from reference TRBV30 and TRBJ2-7): SQTIHQWPATLVQPVGSPLSLECTVEGTSNPNLYWYRQAAGRGLQLLFYSVGIGQISSEVPQNLSASRPQDRQFILSSKKLLLSDSGFYLCAWSGDSYEQYFGPGTRLTVT.